Listed below are T cell receptor beta chains from one sample, sequenced in a study of blood T cells in healthy people across ages. TCRdb processed the 5' RACE reads anew with MiXCR; each CDR3 protein has one entry. The sample has hundreds of thousands of distinct CDR3 sequences, roughly 21% seen once; the top ten hold roughly 3.6%. The source material was blood. All receptors come from a man aged 70-80 years in good health. Both conserved end residues are part of each CDR3. The order of the fields is J gene, clone size, D gene, V gene, CDR3 DNA, CDR3 protein. A D gene is named only where the DNA matches it firmly. Clone sizes are given selectively: once, few, many, or a class where the clone is expanded.

TRBJ2-5,.,.,TRBV7-8,TGTGCCAGCAGCTTCTCTTTTCTTGCGTCCCAGTACTTC,CASSFSFLASQYF
TRBJ2-5,few,TRBD2,TRBV27,TGTGCCAGCAGCCTTGCTAGCGGGAGGCGAGAGACCCAGTACTTC,CASSLASGRRETQYF
TRBJ2-1,.,.,TRBV2,TGTGCCAGCACCCTGGACGGGCAGATCTCCTACAATGAGCAGTTCTTC,CASTLDGQISYNEQFF
TRBJ2-7,.,TRBD2,TRBV20-1,TGCAGTGCTAGTAGGTCTAGCGGGATGGACGAGCAGTACTTC,CSASRSSGMDEQYF
TRBJ2-5,few,.,TRBV27,TGTGCCAGCAGTTTATCGGATGAAGAGACCCAGTACTTC,CASSLSDEETQYF
TRBJ2-7,.,.,TRBV20-1,TGCAGTGCTGGAGATGTGGCGGGACCCTACGAGCAGTACTTC,CSAGDVAGPYEQYF
TRBJ1-1,.,.,TRBV7-8,TGTGCCAGCAGCTTAGCGCCGGTGGGGGGGAGGGGGACTGAAGCTTTCTTT,CASSLAPVGGRGTEAFF
TRBJ1-6,.,.,TRBV5-5,TGTGCCAGCAGCTTGGAGGCGTTGAGCTCCTATAATTCACCCCTCCACTTT,CASSLEALSSYNSPLHF
TRBJ2-7,few,TRBD2,TRBV28,TGTGCCAGCATAGCGGGAGGGCGGTACGAGCAGTACTTC,CASIAGGRYEQYF
TRBJ2-3,.,.,TRBV14,TGTGCCAGCAGCAACTCAGAGGGCCAGGCCCAGTATTTT,CASSNSEGQAQYF
TRBJ2-1,few,.,TRBV24-1,TGTGCCACCAGTGATTTGCGAATACAGGGACCCCGGGGGATCTTC,CATSDLRIQGPRGIF
TRBJ2-5,.,TRBD2,TRBV10-3,TGTGCCATCAGTTTTAGCGGGAGGGCCTGGGAGCAGTACTTC,CAISFSGRAWEQYF
TRBJ2-3,.,TRBD2,TRBV5-5,TGTGCCAGCACTACGGGGGGGTCCACAGATACGCAGTATTTT,CASTTGGSTDTQYF
TRBJ2-3,.,.,TRBV11-1,TGTGCCAGCAGCTTAGTCGCGAAGCCGGGCACAGATACGCAGTATTTT,CASSLVAKPGTDTQYF
TRBJ2-5,many,.,TRBV5-1,TGTGCCAGCAGTCTGGGCGGCCAAGAGACCCAGTACTTC,CASSLGGQETQYF
TRBJ2-2,few,TRBD1,TRBV19,TGTGCCAGTAGTATGGGATTCGACAGGGCATTCACCGGGGAGCTGTTTTTT,CASSMGFDRAFTGELFF
TRBJ1-4,.,.,TRBV6-5,TGTGCCAGCAGTGGTAGGGCAGGGGTAGAAAAACTGTTTTTT,CASSGRAGVEKLFF
TRBJ2-5,many,TRBD2,TRBV7-2,TGTGCCAGCAGCTTAGCTGGGGCGGGAGGGACTAGAAAGACCCAGTACTTC,CASSLAGAGGTRKTQYF
TRBJ2-5,few,.,TRBV4-3,TGCGCCAGCAGCCATTCCAGCGTTGACCAAGAGACCCAGTACTTC,CASSHSSVDQETQYF
TRBJ1-5,.,TRBD1,TRBV5-1,TGCGCCAGCAGCTTGGACAGGACAGGGGGCAATCAGCCCCAGCATTTT,CASSLDRTGGNQPQHF
TRBJ2-6,.,.,TRBV20-1,TGCAGTGCTAGATCCCCCACCCTCTCTGGGGCCAACGTCCTGACTTTC,CSARSPTLSGANVLTF
TRBJ2-7,few,TRBD1,TRBV10-3,TGTGCCATCAGGTCAGGGGGCAACGAGCAGTACTTC,CAIRSGGNEQYF
TRBJ2-7,.,.,TRBV27,TGTGCCAGCAACTCCCGGGTAGCCGGGGAGCAGTACTTC,CASNSRVAGEQYF
TRBJ2-7,.,TRBD1,TRBV2,TGTGCCAGCAGTGGTCAGGGGGTGGACGAGCAGTACTTC,CASSGQGVDEQYF
TRBJ2-5,few,.,TRBV29-1,TGCAGCGTTGAAAGTCCGGGAGCTCAAGAGACCCAGTACTTC,CSVESPGAQETQYF
TRBJ2-1,few,.,TRBV7-9,TGTGCCAGCAGCTTAGCGCTAAGCGGAGGGAATGAGCAGTTCTTC,CASSLALSGGNEQFF
TRBJ2-5,.,TRBD2,TRBV7-3,TGTGCCAGCAGCAAAATAGCGGGAGAGGTGGAGACCCAGTACTTC,CASSKIAGEVETQYF
TRBJ1-3,.,TRBD1,TRBV7-9,TGTGCCAGCAGCTTCGGGACAGCTGGAAACACCATATATTTT,CASSFGTAGNTIYF
TRBJ2-1,.,TRBD1,TRBV5-1,TGCGCCAGCAGCCCCCTGATAGGGGGCCTCTCCTACAATGAGCAGTTCTTC,CASSPLIGGLSYNEQFF
TRBJ2-7,.,TRBD2,TRBV12-3/TRBV12-4,TGTGCCAGCAGCTACGGTAGGACTAGCGGGAGGCTCAGCTCCTACGAGCAGTACTTC,CASSYGRTSGRLSSYEQYF
TRBJ2-5,few,TRBD1,TRBV5-1,TGCGCCAGCAGCACCGGACAGGTTGAATGGGAGACCCAGTACTTC,CASSTGQVEWETQYF
TRBJ1-1,few,.,TRBV11-2,TGTGCCAGCAGCTCGAACGGGTCACCGCCTGAAGCTTTCTTT,CASSSNGSPPEAFF
TRBJ1-1,.,.,TRBV12-3/TRBV12-4,TGTGCCAGCAGTTTCAGTCAGTTTGAAGCTTTCTTT,CASSFSQFEAFF
TRBJ2-7,many,TRBD2,TRBV20-1,TGCAGTGCTACTAGCGGGGCATTCTCCTACGAGCAGTACTTC,CSATSGAFSYEQYF
TRBJ1-2,.,TRBD1,TRBV7-2,TGTGCCAGCAGCTCCAAGGACAGGGGCTACTATGGCTACACCTTC,CASSSKDRGYYGYTF
TRBJ2-7,few,.,TRBV12-3/TRBV12-4,TGTGCCAGCAGAGATGCGGGTGTCTCGACGCATGAGCAGTACTTC,CASRDAGVSTHEQYF
TRBJ2-7,.,.,TRBV20-1,TGCAGTGCTAGGGTTGCCATGAACCTCCCCTACGAGCAGTACTTC,CSARVAMNLPYEQYF
TRBJ2-2,.,TRBD2,TRBV29-1,TGCAGCGCCCGGACTAGCGGGAACGCCGGGGAGCTGTTTTTT,CSARTSGNAGELFF
TRBJ2-1,few,.,TRBV20-1,TGCAGTGCTGGCCCCCTGAGCTCCTACAATGAGCAGTTCTTC,CSAGPLSSYNEQFF
TRBJ1-3,.,TRBD1,TRBV28,TGTGCCAGCAGTACCCTCGGACAGGGCTTCTCTGGAAACACCATATATTTT,CASSTLGQGFSGNTIYF
TRBJ1-3,.,.,TRBV5-1,TGCGCCAGCAGCTCGGGGACCGACTCTGGAAACACCATATATTTT,CASSSGTDSGNTIYF
TRBJ1-3,.,TRBD1,TRBV3-1,TGTGCCAGACCTGACGCAACAGGGGGTGGAAACACCATATATTTT,CARPDATGGGNTIYF
TRBJ1-4,few,TRBD1,TRBV7-9,TGTGCCAGCAGCAGCACCGGGACAGGGGGCTTTGAAAAACTGTTTTTT,CASSSTGTGGFEKLFF
TRBJ1-1,.,.,TRBV20-1,TGCAGTGCTAGAGATGTGGGCAGTGAAGCTTTCTTT,CSARDVGSEAFF